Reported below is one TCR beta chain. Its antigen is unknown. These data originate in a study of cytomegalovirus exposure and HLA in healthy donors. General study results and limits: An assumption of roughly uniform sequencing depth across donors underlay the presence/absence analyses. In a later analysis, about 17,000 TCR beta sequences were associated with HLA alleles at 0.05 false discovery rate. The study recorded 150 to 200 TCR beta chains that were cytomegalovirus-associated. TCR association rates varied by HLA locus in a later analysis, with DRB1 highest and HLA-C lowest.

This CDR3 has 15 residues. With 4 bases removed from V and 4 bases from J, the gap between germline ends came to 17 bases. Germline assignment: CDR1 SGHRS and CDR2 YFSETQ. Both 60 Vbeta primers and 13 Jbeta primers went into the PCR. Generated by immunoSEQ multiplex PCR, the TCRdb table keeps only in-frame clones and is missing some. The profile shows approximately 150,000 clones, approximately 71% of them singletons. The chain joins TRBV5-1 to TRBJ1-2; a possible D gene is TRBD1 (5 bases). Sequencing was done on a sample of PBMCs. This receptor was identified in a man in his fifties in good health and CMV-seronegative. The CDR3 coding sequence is TGCGCCAGCAGCCCCTCGGGACTCGAGGGCTATGGCTACACCTTC. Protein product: CASSPSGLEGYGYTF.